Shown below are 4 T cell receptor beta chains from a single sample sequenced in a study of blood T cell repertoires in COVID-19. The repertoire was sequenced with immunoSEQ multiplex PCR; TCRdb's copy has only in-frame clones and lacks some. The table includes around 400,000 clones, around 87% detected once. Specimen: peripheral blood. The receptors stem from a woman aged 60-70 years with COVID-19, enrolled during active disease.

The genes are TRBV7-9 and TRBJ2-7; 10 nucleotides agree with TRBD1. Per germline, CDR1 SEHNR and CDR2 FQNEAQ (reference sequence). The CDR3 covers 14 residues. Germline trimming cut 5 bases from V and 4 bases from J; bases unmatched to any gene: 5. CDR3 amino acids: CASSMGQGQYEQYF. In nucleotides, the CDR3 is TGTGCCAGCAGCATGGGACAGGGGCAGTACGAGCAGTACTTC.

V usage is TRBV28 and J usage is TRBJ1-2; D gene unclear. Trimming removed 7 bases at V and 4 bases at J, with 13 bases between. The CDR3 has 13 amino acids. The germline V gene encodes CDR1 MDHEN and CDR2 SYDVKM. The CDR3 sequence: CASKGGSGYGYTF. CDR3 in DNA: TGTGCCAGCAAAGGCGGTTCGGGCTATGGCTACACCTTC.

This chain links TRBV21-1 with TRBJ2-7; TRBD1 is taken as the D call from the table, unchecked against the DNA. TRBV21-1 is reported as a pseudogene. This CDR3 has 15 amino acids. The CDR3 region is CASSVIRGPLPRGYF. The CDR3 coding sequence is TGTGCCAGCAGCGTTATCAGGGGGCCCCTCCCTAGAGGGTACTTC.

The V and J genes are TRBV7-2 and TRBJ1-6; D is undetermined. Trimming shortened V by 5 bases and J by 8 bases, and 10 bases separated the two germline ends. Germline-derived CDR1 and CDR2 are SGHTA and FQGNSA. The CDR3 runs 13 residues. CDR3 in amino acids: CASSIYSDSPLHF. The DNA for the CDR3 is TGTGCCAGCAGCATTTACAGTGATTCACCCCTCCACTTT.